This entry features one T cell receptor beta chain sequence. Repertoires were generated with immunoSEQ multiplex PCR, while TCRdb's copy carries only in-frame clones and drops some. The data contain 490,000 or so clones, about nine tenths of them singletons. This sample is part of a study of blood T cell repertoires in COVID-19. Study at large: COVID-19 samples collected from the United States, Italy and Spain covered acute and convalescent phases. PBMCs, B-cell-depleted T cells, or T cells were the source of the cDNA or gDNA that made up the material.

Individuals aged about 18 to 89 years were recruited from 24 US areas. Which cohort a participant joined came from the clinical history participants gave. Sequenced material: PBMCs or T cells enriched from blood (not recorded which). This TCR was recovered from an older woman who had recovered from COVID-19.

The CDR3 loop reads CASGGGLGPNTEAFF. CDR3 in DNA: TGCGCCAGCGGCGGGGGATTGGGGCCCAACACTGAAGCTTTCTTT. The chain carries TRBV5-1 and TRBJ1-1; possible D gene TRBD1, 5 bases. The CDR3 runs 15 residues. Between the trimmed V and J ends, which lost 7 bases and 2 bases, there was a span of 18 bases. Germline V gene data show CDR1 as SGHRS and CDR2 as YFSETQ.